These 22 T cell receptor beta chains came from one sample sequenced in a study of PD-L1 blockade in urothelial cancer. The sample's time point: peripheral blood 6 weeks after treatment start. Clones were sequenced by immunoSEQ multiplex PCR, and TCRdb holds only the in-frame ones, with some missing. This sample yields over 70,000 clones, of which approximately 87% are seen a single time; 8.4% belongs to the top ten. The material sequenced was PBMCs, taken around atezolizumab (anti-PD-L1) treatment. These receptors came from a man between 70 and 80 years old with urothelial cancer.

The rearrangement links TRBV2 to TRBJ1-5; 9 bases are shared with TRBD1. Germline loops: CDR1 SNHLY, CDR2 FYNNEI. The J segment lost 4 bases and the V segment lost 7 bases, leaving 8 bases of the junction unmatched. The length of the CDR3 is 15 residues. The DNA of the CDR3 is TGTGCCAGCATCCGAGAGACAGGGGGAAATCAGCCCCAGCATTTT. Its protein product is CASIRETGGNQPQHF.

This clone has just one count. The same CDR3 also results from other DNA sequences found in this sample. The chain uses TRBV5-1 and TRBJ2-1, with a possible D match to TRBD2 (6 bases). The length of the CDR3 is 16 residues. V gave up 4 bases and J gave up 0 bases, with 14 bases separating them. Per the germline V gene, CDR1 is SGHRS and CDR2 is YFSETQ. The CDR3 spells CASSLDAGGSYNEQFF. Here the CDR3 DNA reads TGCGCCAGCAGCCTAGATGCCGGGGGCTCCTACAATGAGCAGTTCTTC.

This clone is categorized as medium-sized (0.01 to 0.1%). The chain links TRBV6-5 to TRBJ1-2, with 8 bases identical to TRBD1. This CDR3 comprises 14 residues. Per the germline V gene, CDR1 is MNHEY and CDR2 is SVGAGI. V was clipped by 5 bases and J by 0 bases; unmatched bases: 2. DNA of the CDR3: TGTGCCAGCAGTGACAGGGGACCTAACTATGGCTACACCTTC. Protein sequence: CASSDRGPNYGYTF.

The V and J genes are TRBV18 and TRBJ2-4, with TRBD1 identical over 7 bases. CDR1 KGHSH and CDR2 LQKENI come from the germline V gene. The J segment lost 5 bases and the V segment lost 6 bases, leaving 10 bases of the junction unmatched. This CDR3 is built from 15 residues. In DNA form, the CDR3 reads TGTGCCAGCTCGCCGAGGGACAGCTTACAAAACATTCAGTACTTC. Encoded protein: CASSPRDSLQNIQYF. Full variable domain (rest looked up from reference TRBV18 and TRBJ2-4): NAGVMQNPRHLVRRRGQEARLRCSPMKGHSHVYWYRQLPEEGLKFMVYLQKENIIDESGMPKERFSAEFPKEGPSILRIQQVVRGDSAAYFCASSPRDSLQNIQYFGAGTRLSVL.

The chain joins TRBV27 to TRBJ1-2; weak D call: TRBD1 (6 bases). V lost 2 bases and J lost 3, with 10 bases in between. The CDR3 has 14 amino acids. Germline lookup yields CDR1 MNHEY and CDR2 SMNVEV (reference sequence). CDR3 nucleotide sequence: TGTGCCAGCAGTTTAACAGGGCCTGACTATGGCTACACCTTC. Translated: CASSLTGPDYGYTF.

The genes are TRBV19 and TRBJ1-1; perhaps TRBD1 as D (6 bases). Germline CDR1 reads LNHDA; CDR2 reads SQIVND (reference sequence). Trimming removed 3 bases at V and 1 base at J, with 12 bases between. This CDR3 is 15 amino acids long. The CDR3 DNA sequence: TGTGCCAGTAGTATTGCGGGGGGCGCGAACACTGAAGCTTTCTTT. This gives the protein CASSIAGGANTEAFF.

This chain links TRBV7-2 with TRBJ2-1; TRBD2 agrees at 9 bases. This CDR3 has 15 residues. Losses at the gene ends were 4 bases for V and 5 bases for J; bases not matched to a gene: 6. Germline V gene lookup returns CDR1 SGHTA and CDR2 FQGNSA. The CDR3 is CASSSGLAAHNEQFF. CDR3 coding DNA: TGTGCCAGCAGCTCGGGACTAGCCGCCCACAATGAGCAGTTCTTC.

The rearrangement links TRBV5-6 to TRBJ1-2; 7 positions match TRBD1. The germline CDR1 and CDR2 sequences are SGHDT and YYEEEE. V was clipped by 4 bases and J by 1 base; unmatched bases: 7. This CDR3 has 15 amino acids. The CDR3: CASSPAGQRNYGYTF. CDR3 in DNA: TGTGCCAGCAGCCCTGCGGGACAGCGTAACTATGGCTACACCTTC.

This clone came up many times. The chain employs TRBV6-6 and TRBJ2-1; D may be TRBD1 (5 bases). Between the trimmed V and J ends, which lost 5 bases and 3 bases, there was a span of 8 bases. Germline V lookup: CDR1 MNHNY, CDR2 SVGAGI (reference sequence). The CDR3 length is 13 residues. The DNA for the CDR3 is TGTGCCAGCAGTGCAGGGTACTACAATGAGCAGTTCTTC. It yields the protein CASSAGYYNEQFF.

The sample holds one count of this clone. This rearrangement joins TRBV4-3 to TRBJ1-4, with D perhaps TRBD1 (5 bases). Per the germline V gene, CDR1 is LGHNA and CDR2 is YSLEER. This CDR3 is built from 15 residues. The germline V and J ends were trimmed by 1 base and 8 bases, with 14 bases remaining between them. Here the CDR3 DNA reads TGCGCCAGCAGCCAAGGGTGGGGCGCGAGGGAAAAACTGTTTTTT. Translating it yields CASSQGWGAREKLFF.

The chain uses TRBV5-1 and TRBJ1-4, with TRBD1 identical over 7 bases. From germline, CDR1 is SGHRS and CDR2 YFSETQ. The V segment lost 0 bases and the J segment 5 bases; nucleotides outside the gene matches: 4. The CDR3 has 15 residues. CDR3 sequence reads: CASSLGTGRNEKLFF. CDR3 nucleotides: TGCGCCAGCAGCTTGGGGACAGGAAGAAATGAAAAACTGTTTTTT.

The CDR3 DNA sequence: TGTGCCAGCAGTTACTCGGCTAGCGGGGGTTCAGATACGCAGTATTTT. This codes for CASSYSASGGSDTQYF. This chain uses TRBV6-5 with TRBJ2-3; TRBD2 matches 10 bases. The length of the CDR3 is 16 residues. V gave up 0 bases and J gave up 4 bases; unmatched junction bases: 4. Germline CDR1 reads MNHEY; CDR2 reads SVGAGI.

This clone was seen a few times. The chain uses TRBV5-6 and TRBJ2-1, with D unresolved. Germline loops: CDR1 SGHDT, CDR2 YYEEEE. This CDR3 is built from 15 residues. The V and J ends lost 0 bases and 2 bases respectively, with 9 bases between them. This CDR3 reads CASSLGPIPYNEQFF. The CDR3 DNA follows: TGTGCCAGCAGCTTGGGGCCGATCCCCTACAATGAGCAGTTCTTC.

This chain uses TRBV21-1 with TRBJ2-3; TRBD2, the table's D call, was not compared with the DNA. TRBV21-1 is flagged as a pseudogene. The CDR3 is 17 residues long. The CDR3 is CASSKAASGACTDTQYF. Written as DNA, the CDR3 is TGTGCCAGCAGCAAAGCGGCTAGCGGGGCGTGCACAGATACGCAGTATTTT.

The V gene is TRBV5-6, the J gene TRBJ1-1; 7 nucleotides line up with TRBD1. The CDR3 has 13 residues. The germline V gene has CDR1 SGHDT and CDR2 YYEEEE. V was pared by 4 bases and J by 3 bases, with 3 bases of the junction left unmatched. CDR3 loop: CASSTDRDTEAFF. CDR3 DNA sequence: TGTGCCAGCAGCACCGACAGGGACACTGAAGCTTTCTTT. Variable domain in full (rest from reference TRBV5-6 and TRBJ1-1): DAGVTQSPTHLIKTRGQQVTLRCSPKSGHDTVSWYQQALGQGPQFIFQYYEEEERQRGNFPDRFSGHQFPNYSSELNVNALLLGDSALYLCASSTDRDTEAFFGQGTRLTVV.

The V and J genes are TRBV4-2 and TRBJ1-1, with D possibly matching TRBD1 (6 bases). The V and J ends lost 3 bases and 4 bases respectively, with 18 bases between them. Germline V gene sequence: CDR1 LGHNA, CDR2 YNFKEQ. The CDR3 covers 16 residues. This CDR3 reads CASSQANRVWGTEAFF. The DNA for the CDR3 is TGTGCCAGCAGCCAGGCTAACAGGGTCTGGGGCACTGAAGCTTTCTTT.

The rearrangement uses TRBV7-3 and TRBJ2-3, with 8 nucleotides matching TRBD2. The CDR3 totals 15 residues. With V trimmed by 5 bases and J by 1 base, 5 bases remained unmatched. The germline V gene has CDR1 SGHTA and CDR2 FQGTGA. The CDR3 is CASSVPGLGTDTQYF. The CDR3 DNA reads as TGTGCCAGCAGCGTACCGGGACTAGGCACAGATACGCAGTATTTT.

About this clone: Compared with germline, one end of the junction differs, possibly owing to a read error. This CDR3 is CASSLGQKQGTYF. The CDR3 DNA reads TGTGCCAGCAGCTTAGGACAGAAACAGGGTACTTATTTT. This sequence joins TRBV11-2 and TRBJ1-4; weak D call: TRBD1 (6 bases). CDR1 and CDR2 from the germline V gene are SGHAT and FQNNGV. The CDR3 loop spans 13 amino acids.

CDR3 residues: CASSSTGDGTGELFF. DNA for the CDR3: TGTGCCAGCAGTTCGACAGGGGATGGCACCGGGGAGCTGTTTTTT. The chain recombines TRBV6-4 with TRBJ2-2; 8 bases map to TRBD1. V gave up 5 bases and J gave up 4 bases; unmatched junction bases: 6. CDR3 size: 15 residues. Germline CDR1 is MRHNA and CDR2 is SNTAGT.

The chain employs TRBV4-3 and TRBJ2-3; D is possibly TRBD1 (5 bases). V was shortened by 3 bases and J by 2 bases, with 15 bases between the two germline ends. CDR3 length: 16 amino acids. From germline, CDR1 is LGHNA and CDR2 YSLEER. The CDR3 protein is CASSHRPGADTDTQYF. As DNA, the CDR3 is TGCGCCAGCAGCCATCGCCCTGGGGCGGACACAGATACGCAGTATTTT.

The sample holds a few counts of this clone. The gene calls are TRBV19 and TRBJ1-2; the D gene is possibly TRBD1 (6 bases). The V end lost 5 bases, the J end lost 6 bases, and 10 bases lay between the germline ends. The CDR3 sequence is 12 residues long. The germline CDR1 and CDR2 sequences are LNHDA and SQIVND (reference sequence). The CDR3 sequence: CASSLRDNGYTF. As DNA, the CDR3 is TGTGCCAGTAGTCTCAGGGACAATGGCTACACCTTC.

The gene calls are TRBV2 and TRBJ2-7, with a possible D match to TRBD2 (6 bases). The CDR3 contains 11 residues. With 11 bases removed from V and 0 bases from J, the gap between germline ends came to 8 bases. Germline V lookup: CDR1 SNHLY, CDR2 FYNNEI. The CDR3 coding sequence is TGTGCCGGCGGGACCTCCTACGAGCAGTACTTC. It translates to CAGGTSYEQYF.